The rows below give T cell receptor beta chains drawn from one sample of a study of cytomegalovirus exposure and HLA in healthy donors. TCRdb's copy holds only in-frame clones and misses some; the assay was immunoSEQ multiplex PCR. In the table there are approximately 110,000 clones, 70% to 80% of which are singletons. Sequencing input: PBMCs. These receptors came from a man aged 50-59 years in good health and CMV-seropositive. Both conserved end residues are part of each CDR3. The order of the fields is CDR3 protein, CDR3 DNA, J gene, clone size, V gene, D gene. The D gene is left open where the match is weak. For some rows the clone size is stated as once, few or many, or as a class when expanded; others skip it.

cdr3_aa: CASSSGTSGRWDEQYF; cdr3_nt: TGTGCCAGCAGCTCCGGGACTAGCGGGAGGTGGGACGAGCAGTACTTC; j_call: TRBJ2-7; clone_size: many; v_call: TRBV2; d_call: TRBD2
cdr3_aa: CAWSYQAGNEQFF; cdr3_nt: TGTGCCTGGAGTTACCAGGCAGGCAATGAGCAGTTCTTC; j_call: TRBJ2-1; clone_size: .; v_call: TRBV30; d_call: .
cdr3_aa: CASSGTGEETQYF; cdr3_nt: TGTGCCAGCAGCGGGACAGGGGAAGAGACCCAGTACTTC; j_call: TRBJ2-5; clone_size: .; v_call: TRBV9; d_call: TRBD1
cdr3_aa: CASSLVAGTRYNEQFF; cdr3_nt: TGTGCCAGCAGCTTAGTTGCAGGGACTAGATACAATGAGCAGTTCTTC; j_call: TRBJ2-1; clone_size: once; v_call: TRBV7-2; d_call: TRBD2
cdr3_aa: CASSLGVERGWTEAFF; cdr3_nt: TGTGCCAGCAGCTTGGGGGTCGAGAGGGGGTGGACTGAAGCTTTCTTT; j_call: TRBJ1-1; clone_size: .; v_call: TRBV5-4; d_call: .
cdr3_aa: CASSLGEASSGDTQYF; cdr3_nt: TGTGCCAGCAGCTTAGGTGAGGCTTCGTCCGGAGATACGCAGTATTTT; j_call: TRBJ2-3; clone_size: .; v_call: TRBV7-9; d_call: .
cdr3_aa: CAWSVGPGSNQPQHF; cdr3_nt: TGTGCCTGGAGTGTAGGCCCAGGTAGCAATCAGCCCCAGCATTTT; j_call: TRBJ1-5; clone_size: .; v_call: TRBV30; d_call: .
cdr3_aa: CASSETGGLGNEQFF; cdr3_nt: TGCGCCAGCAGTGAAACGGGGGGGCTAGGGAATGAGCAGTTCTTC; j_call: TRBJ2-1; clone_size: .; v_call: TRBV10-1; d_call: TRBD2
cdr3_aa: CASSIGSGGAKYNQPQHF; cdr3_nt: TGTGCCAGTAGTATTGGGTCAGGGGGTGCCAAATACAATCAGCCCCAGCATTTT; j_call: TRBJ1-5; clone_size: .; v_call: TRBV19; d_call: TRBD1
cdr3_aa: CASSIRRGHTEAFF; cdr3_nt: TGTGCCAGCAGCATACGTAGGGGGCACACTGAAGCTTTCTTT; j_call: TRBJ1-1; clone_size: .; v_call: TRBV6-5; d_call: TRBD1
cdr3_aa: CASSLNFTSNYGYTF; cdr3_nt: TGTGCCAGCAGCTTAAACTTTACCTCTAACTATGGCTACACCTTC; j_call: TRBJ1-2; clone_size: few; v_call: TRBV7-3; d_call: .
cdr3_aa: CASSLLLLTSTDTQYF; cdr3_nt: TGTGCCAGCTCACTTCTCCTCTTGACTAGCACAGATACGCAGTATTTT; j_call: TRBJ2-3; clone_size: .; v_call: TRBV18; d_call: .
cdr3_aa: CASSVTGANVLTF; cdr3_nt: TGTGCCAGTAGTGTCACTGGGGCCAACGTCCTGACTTTC; j_call: TRBJ2-6; clone_size: .; v_call: TRBV19; d_call: .
cdr3_aa: CASSSSGGSGELFF; cdr3_nt: TGTGCCAGCAGCTCGAGTGGGGGGTCCGGGGAGCTGTTTTTT; j_call: TRBJ2-2; clone_size: few; v_call: TRBV28; d_call: .
cdr3_aa: CASSIELADGTGELFF; cdr3_nt: TGTGCCAGTAGTATCGAACTAGCGGATGGCACCGGGGAGCTGTTTTTT; j_call: TRBJ2-2; clone_size: .; v_call: TRBV19; d_call: TRBD2
cdr3_aa: CASSPQQGARTEAFF; cdr3_nt: TGTGCCAGCTCACCACAACAGGGGGCGAGAACTGAAGCTTTCTTT; j_call: TRBJ1-1; clone_size: .; v_call: TRBV18; d_call: TRBD1
cdr3_aa: CASSPNPWTGTIGSEAFF; cdr3_nt: TGTGCCAGCAGCCCCAATCCCTGGACAGGAACCATCGGCTCTGAAGCTTTCTTT; j_call: TRBJ1-1; clone_size: .; v_call: TRBV16; d_call: TRBD1
cdr3_aa: CASSLTGLLPGANVLTF; cdr3_nt: TGTGCCAGCAGCTTAACCGGACTGCTGCCTGGGGCCAACGTCCTGACTTTC; j_call: TRBJ2-6; clone_size: once; v_call: TRBV7-3; d_call: .
cdr3_aa: CASSYQGEVEAFF; cdr3_nt: TGCGCCAGCAGCTATCAGGGTGAGGTTGAAGCTTTCTTT; j_call: TRBJ1-1; clone_size: .; v_call: TRBV5-1; d_call: .
cdr3_aa: CASSISGAGRSPLHF; cdr3_nt: TGTGCCAGTAGTATATCAGGGGCCGGTCGGTCACCCCTCCACTTT; j_call: TRBJ1-6; clone_size: few; v_call: TRBV19; d_call: .
cdr3_aa: CASSLGGAVKEQYF; cdr3_nt: TGCGCCAGCAGCTTGGGTGGGGCCGTAAAAGAGCAGTACTTC; j_call: TRBJ2-7; clone_size: few; v_call: TRBV5-1; d_call: .
cdr3_aa: CASAPVNQPQHF; cdr3_nt: TGTGCTAGTGCTCCGGTTAATCAGCCCCAGCATTTT; j_call: TRBJ1-5; clone_size: once; v_call: TRBV12-5; d_call: .
cdr3_aa: CSVVGTDTQYF; cdr3_nt: TGCAGCGTTGTAGGCACAGATACGCAGTATTTT; j_call: TRBJ2-3; clone_size: .; v_call: TRBV29-1; d_call: .
cdr3_aa: CASSENQGAGELFF; cdr3_nt: TGTGCCAGCAGTGAAAATCAGGGGGCCGGGGAGCTGTTTTTT; j_call: TRBJ2-2; clone_size: .; v_call: TRBV6-1; d_call: TRBD1
cdr3_aa: CASGRGSGETQYF; cdr3_nt: TGTGCCAGCGGGCGGGGGAGCGGGGAGACCCAGTACTTC; j_call: TRBJ2-5; clone_size: .; v_call: TRBV7-2; d_call: TRBD2
cdr3_aa: CASSTDRGRTEAFF; cdr3_nt: TGCGCCAGCAGCACGGACAGGGGGCGGACTGAAGCTTTCTTT; j_call: TRBJ1-1; clone_size: .; v_call: TRBV5-1; d_call: TRBD1
cdr3_aa: CASSLGLAVNTGELFF; cdr3_nt: TGTGCCAGCAGCTTGGGTCTAGCGGTGAACACCGGGGAGCTGTTTTTT; j_call: TRBJ2-2; clone_size: few; v_call: TRBV5-4; d_call: TRBD2
cdr3_aa: CASSLWGLAGHLPLGTDTQYF; cdr3_nt: TGCGCCAGCAGCTTATGGGGACTAGCGGGACACCTTCCCCTAGGGACAGATACGCAGTATTTT; j_call: TRBJ2-3; clone_size: few; v_call: TRBV5-1; d_call: TRBD2
cdr3_aa: CAISTLAGSETQYF; cdr3_nt: TGTGCCATCAGTACACTAGCGGGGTCAGAGACCCAGTACTTC; j_call: TRBJ2-5; clone_size: .; v_call: TRBV10-3; d_call: TRBD2
cdr3_aa: CASSYSEDREAFF; cdr3_nt: TGTGCCAGCAGTTACTCCGAGGACAGGGAAGCTTTCTTT; j_call: TRBJ1-1; clone_size: .; v_call: TRBV6-6; d_call: TRBD1
cdr3_aa: CASSVATGVGNTIYF; cdr3_nt: TGTGCCAGCAGCGTCGCGACAGGGGTCGGAAACACCATATATTTT; j_call: TRBJ1-3; clone_size: .; v_call: TRBV9; d_call: TRBD1
cdr3_aa: CASSSGQDPYGYTF; cdr3_nt: TGCGCCAGCAGCTCGGGACAGGACCCCTATGGCTACACCTTC; j_call: TRBJ1-2; clone_size: .; v_call: TRBV5-1; d_call: TRBD1
cdr3_aa: CASSHLYQGKGEAFF; cdr3_nt: TGCGCCAGCAGCCACTTATATCAGGGGAAAGGAGAAGCTTTCTTT; j_call: TRBJ1-1; clone_size: few; v_call: TRBV4-1; d_call: .